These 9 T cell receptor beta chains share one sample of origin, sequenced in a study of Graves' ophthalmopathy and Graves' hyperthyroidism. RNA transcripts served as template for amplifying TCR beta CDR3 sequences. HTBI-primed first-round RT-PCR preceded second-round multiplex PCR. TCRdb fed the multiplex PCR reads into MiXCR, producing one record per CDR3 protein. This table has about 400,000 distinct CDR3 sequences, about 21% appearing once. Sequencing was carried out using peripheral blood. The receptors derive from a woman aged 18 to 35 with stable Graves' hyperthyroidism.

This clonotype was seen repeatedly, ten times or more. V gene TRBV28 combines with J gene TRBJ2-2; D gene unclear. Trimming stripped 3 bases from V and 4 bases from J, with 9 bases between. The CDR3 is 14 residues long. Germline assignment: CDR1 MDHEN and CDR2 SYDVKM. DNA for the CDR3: TGTGCCAGCAGTTTCGTCCAAGCCACCGGGGAGCTGTTTTTT. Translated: CASSFVQATGELFF.

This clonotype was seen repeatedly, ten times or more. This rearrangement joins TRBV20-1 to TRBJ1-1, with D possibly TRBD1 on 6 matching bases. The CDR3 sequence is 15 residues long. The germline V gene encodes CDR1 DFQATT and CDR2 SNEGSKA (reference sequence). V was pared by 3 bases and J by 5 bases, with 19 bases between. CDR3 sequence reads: CSASYYREGKTEAFF. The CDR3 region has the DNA TGCAGTGCTAGTTATTACAGGGAGGGAAAGACTGAAGCTTTCTTT.

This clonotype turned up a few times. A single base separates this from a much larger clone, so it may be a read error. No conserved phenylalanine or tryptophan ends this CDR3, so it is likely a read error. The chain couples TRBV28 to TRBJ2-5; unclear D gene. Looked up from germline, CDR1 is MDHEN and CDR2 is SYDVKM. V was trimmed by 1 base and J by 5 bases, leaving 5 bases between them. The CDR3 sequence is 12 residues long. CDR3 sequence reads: CASSLLEETQYS. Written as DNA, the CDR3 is TGTGCCAGCAGTTTATTGGAGGAGACCCAGTACTCC.

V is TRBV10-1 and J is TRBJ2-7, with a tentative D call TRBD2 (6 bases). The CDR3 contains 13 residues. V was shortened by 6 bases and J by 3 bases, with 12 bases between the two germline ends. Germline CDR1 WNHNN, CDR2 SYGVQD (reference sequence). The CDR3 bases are TGCGCCAGCAGATCTAGCGCCAGCTACGAGCAGTACTTC. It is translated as CASRSSASYEQYF.

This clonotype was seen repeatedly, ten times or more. The DNA of the CDR3 is TGCAGTGCTAGCCAAGGGGGAGTCTCTGGAAACACCATATATTTT. It is translated as CSASQGGVSGNTIYF. The chain couples TRBV20-1 to TRBJ1-3; TRBD1 might be the D (6 bases). This CDR3 is built from 15 residues. Trimming cost V 3 bases and J 0 bases, with 12 bases left between them. CDR1 is DFQATT, CDR2 SNEGSKA, per germline (reference sequence).

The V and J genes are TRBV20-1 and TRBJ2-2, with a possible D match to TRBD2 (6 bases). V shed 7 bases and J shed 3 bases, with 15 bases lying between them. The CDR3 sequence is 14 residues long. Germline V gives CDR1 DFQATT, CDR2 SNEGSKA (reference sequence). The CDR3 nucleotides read TGCAGTGTATCGACTAGTCGGGACACCGGGGAGCTGTTTTTT. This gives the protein CSVSTSRDTGELFF.

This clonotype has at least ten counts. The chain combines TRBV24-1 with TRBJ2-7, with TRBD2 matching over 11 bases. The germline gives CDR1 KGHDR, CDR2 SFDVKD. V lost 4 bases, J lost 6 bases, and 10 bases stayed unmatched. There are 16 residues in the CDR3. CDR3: CATSDPTSGSVGEQYF. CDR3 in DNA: TGTGCCACCAGTGACCCCACTAGCGGGAGTGTTGGCGAGCAGTACTTC.

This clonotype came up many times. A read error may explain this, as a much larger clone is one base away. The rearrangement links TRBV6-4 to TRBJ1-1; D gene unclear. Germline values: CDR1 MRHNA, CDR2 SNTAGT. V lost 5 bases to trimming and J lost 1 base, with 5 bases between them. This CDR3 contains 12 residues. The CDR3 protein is CASSSRNTEAFF. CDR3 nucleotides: TGTGCCAGCAGTTCTCGGAACACTGAAGCTTTCTTT.

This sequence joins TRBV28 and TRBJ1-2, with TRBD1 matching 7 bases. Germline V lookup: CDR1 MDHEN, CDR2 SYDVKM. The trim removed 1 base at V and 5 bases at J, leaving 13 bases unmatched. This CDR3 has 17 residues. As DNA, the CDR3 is TGTGCCAGCAGTTTATTTCTTGGGGACAGTGGGGCGTATGGCTACACCTTC. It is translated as CASSLFLGDSGAYGYTF.